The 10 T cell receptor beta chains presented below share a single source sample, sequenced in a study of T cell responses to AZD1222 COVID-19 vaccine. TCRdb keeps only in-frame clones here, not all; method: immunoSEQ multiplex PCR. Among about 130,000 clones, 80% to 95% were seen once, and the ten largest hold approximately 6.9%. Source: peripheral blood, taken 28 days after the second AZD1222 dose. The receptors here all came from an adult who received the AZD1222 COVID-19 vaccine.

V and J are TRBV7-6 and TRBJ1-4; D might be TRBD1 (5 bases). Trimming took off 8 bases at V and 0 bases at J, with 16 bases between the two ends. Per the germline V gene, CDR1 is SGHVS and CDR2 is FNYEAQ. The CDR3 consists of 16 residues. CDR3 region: CASGQVGGATNEKLFF. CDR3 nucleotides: TGTGCCAGCGGACAAGTGGGGGGTGCAACTAATGAAAAACTGTTTTTT.

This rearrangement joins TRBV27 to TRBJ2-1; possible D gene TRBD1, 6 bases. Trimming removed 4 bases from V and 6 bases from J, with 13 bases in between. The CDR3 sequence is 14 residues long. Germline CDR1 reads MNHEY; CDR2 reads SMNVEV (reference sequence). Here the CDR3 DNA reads TGTGCCAGCAGTTGGGCAGGGGTGGGCAATGAGCAGTTCTTC. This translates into CASSWAGVGNEQFF.

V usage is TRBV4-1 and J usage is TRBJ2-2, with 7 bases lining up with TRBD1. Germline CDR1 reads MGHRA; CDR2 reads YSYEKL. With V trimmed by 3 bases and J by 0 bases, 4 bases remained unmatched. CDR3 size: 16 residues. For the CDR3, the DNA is TGCGCCAGCAGCCATGCTGACAGGGCGAACACCGGGGAGCTGTTTTTT. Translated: CASSHADRANTGELFF.

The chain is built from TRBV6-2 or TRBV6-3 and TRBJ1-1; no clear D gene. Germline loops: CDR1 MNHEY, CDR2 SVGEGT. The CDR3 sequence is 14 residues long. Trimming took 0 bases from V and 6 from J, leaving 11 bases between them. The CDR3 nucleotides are TGTGCCAGCAGTTACTCTCCGGGAAACGCTGAAGCTTTCTTT. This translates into CASSYSPGNAEAFF.

As DNA, the CDR3 is TGTGCCAGTAGCCGAGAAGGGACATTTTTGGAAGAGACCCAGTACTTC. This sequence encodes CASSREGTFLEETQYF. The gene calls are TRBV19 and TRBJ2-5; tentative D call: TRBD1 (6 bases). The germline V gene encodes CDR1 LNHDA and CDR2 SQIVND (reference sequence). The CDR3 is 16 residues long. Trimming cost V 6 bases and J 3 bases, with 20 bases left between them.

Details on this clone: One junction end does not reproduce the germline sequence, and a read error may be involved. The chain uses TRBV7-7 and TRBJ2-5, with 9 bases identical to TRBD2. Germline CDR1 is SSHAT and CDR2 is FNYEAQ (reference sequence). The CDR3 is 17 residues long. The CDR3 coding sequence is TGTGCTAGCAGCGGGGGGTCGCCTACAGGGTTTGAAGAGACCCAGTACTTC. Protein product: CASSGGSPTGFEETQYF.

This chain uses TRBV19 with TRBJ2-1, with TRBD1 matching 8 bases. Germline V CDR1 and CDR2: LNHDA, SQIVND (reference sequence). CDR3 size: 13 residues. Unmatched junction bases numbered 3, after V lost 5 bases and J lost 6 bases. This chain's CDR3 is CASSLTGGNEQFF. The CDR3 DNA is TGTGCCAGTAGTCTCACAGGGGGCAATGAGCAGTTCTTC.

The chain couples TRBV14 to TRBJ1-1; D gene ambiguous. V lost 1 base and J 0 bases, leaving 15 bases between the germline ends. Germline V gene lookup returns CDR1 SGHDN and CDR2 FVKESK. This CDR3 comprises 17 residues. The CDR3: CASSQGRAAAMNTEAFF. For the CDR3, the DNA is TGTGCCAGCAGCCAAGGACGGGCCGCCGCAATGAACACTGAAGCTTTCTTT.

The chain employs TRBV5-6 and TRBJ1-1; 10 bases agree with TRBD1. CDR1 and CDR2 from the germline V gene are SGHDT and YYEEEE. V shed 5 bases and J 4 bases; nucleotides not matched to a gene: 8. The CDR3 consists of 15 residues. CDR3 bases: TGTGCCAGCAGATGGGGCGGGACAGGGGTCACTGAAGCTTTCTTT. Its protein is CASRWGGTGVTEAFF.

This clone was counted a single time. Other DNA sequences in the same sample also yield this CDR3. The CDR3 spells CASSILGTEAFF. The CDR3 DNA reads TGTGCCAGTAGTATCCTGGGAACTGAAGCTTTCTTT. The chain combines TRBV19 with TRBJ1-1; D not resolved. Looked up from germline, CDR1 is LNHDA and CDR2 is SQIVND (reference sequence). Trimming removed 3 bases at V and 5 bases at J, with 7 bases between. This CDR3 region has 12 residues.